Below, 12 T cell receptor beta chains from the same sample are listed, as sequenced in a study of Graves' ophthalmopathy and Graves' hyperthyroidism. The authors amplified TCR beta CDR3 regions from RNA transcripts. Investigators did first-round RT-PCR with HTBI primers, then second-round multiplex PCR. TCRdb processed the multiplex PCR reads anew with MiXCR; each CDR3 protein has one entry. This sample carries around 470,000 distinct CDR3 sequences, under 15% of them seen once, and the ten largest clones take about 10%. Sequenced: blood. These receptors all stem from a woman younger than 45 with Graves' ophthalmopathy.

This clonotype was counted at least ten times. The J gene is TRBJ2-5, the V gene TRBV7-9; 10 bases match TRBD2. Germline V gene sequence: CDR1 SEHNR, CDR2 FQNEAQ (reference sequence). With 6 bases clipped from V and 3 bases from J, the junction kept 4 bases outside the gene matches. This CDR3 contains 14 residues. CDR3 coding DNA: TGTGCCAGCAGTGTTAGCGGGAGGAAAGAGACCCAGTACTTC. This gives the protein CASSVSGRKETQYF.

V and J are TRBV3-1 and TRBJ1-1, with D possibly matching TRBD1 (5 bases). V was clipped by 0 bases and J by 0 bases, with 17 bases between them. Germline V gene lookup returns CDR1 LGHDT and CDR2 YNNKEL (reference sequence). There are 18 residues in the CDR3. CDR3 DNA sequence: TGTGCCAGCAGCCAAGATCTTGGGGCAGGGCGATTGAACACTGAAGCTTTCTTT. Amino acids: CASSQDLGAGRLNTEAFF.

The rearrangement links TRBV6-1 to TRBJ1-5; D gene uncertain. Germline CDR1 reads MNHNS; CDR2 reads SASEGT. Trimming left V 6 bases short and J 0 bases short, with 12 bases between. The CDR3 loop spans 15 amino acids. The CDR3 spells CASRVWVDSNQPQHF. Written as DNA, the CDR3 is TGTGCCAGCAGGGTATGGGTCGATAGCAATCAGCCCCAGCATTTT.

This clonotype was seen ten or more times. This chain links TRBV20-1 with TRBJ1-2; weak D call: TRBD1 (5 bases). This CDR3 comprises 13 residues. Trimming shortened V by 5 bases and J by 0 bases, and 10 bases separated the two germline ends. Germline assignment: CDR1 DFQATT and CDR2 SNEGSKA (reference sequence). The CDR3 DNA sequence: TGCAGTGCTTCCCGACAGACTAACTATGGCTACACCTTC. The encoded protein is CSASRQTNYGYTF.

This rearrangement joins TRBV6-1 to TRBJ1-1; D is ambiguous. This CDR3 is built from 15 residues. CDR1 and CDR2 (germline): MNHNS, SASEGT. The V and J ends lost 7 bases and 0 bases respectively, with 15 bases between them. The CDR3 region has the DNA TGTGCCAGCACCGCCGTTGCGGAAATGAACACTGAAGCTTTCTTT. Its protein is CASTAVAEMNTEAFF.

This clonotype has just a few counts. This chain links TRBV29-1 with TRBJ2-2, with 9 bases that match TRBD2. CDR1 and CDR2 from the germline V gene are SQVTM and ANQGSEA. CDR3 length: 15 amino acids. Unmatched junction bases numbered 4, after V lost 1 base and J lost 4 bases. For the CDR3, the DNA is TGCAGCGTTGAAGCTGGGCGGGAGGGCACCGGGGAGCTGTTTTTT. It codes for CSVEAGREGTGELFF.

In its sample, this clonotype was seen a few times. The CDR3 region is CASSLRAGDNTGELFF. The CDR3 DNA is TGTGCCAGCAGTTTGAGGGCAGGAGACAACACCGGGGAGCTGTTTTTT. The chain carries TRBV27 and TRBJ2-2, with a tentative D call TRBD2 (5 bases). The germline V and J ends were trimmed by 3 bases and 2 bases, with 13 bases remaining between them. The germline gives CDR1 MNHEY, CDR2 SMNVEV (reference sequence). The CDR3 sequence is 16 residues long.

This clonotype came up a few times. The V and J genes are TRBV30 and TRBJ1-5; D perhaps matches TRBD1 (6 bases). CDR1 and CDR2 from the germline V gene are GTSNPN and SVGIG (reference sequence). With 3 bases removed from V and 3 bases from J, the gap between germline ends came to 9 bases. The CDR3 loop spans 13 amino acids. The CDR3 coding sequence is TGTGCCTGGAGGGCAGGGGACAATCAGCCCCAGCATTTT. Translation gives CAWRAGDNQPQHF.

This clonotype has at least ten counts. Written as DNA, the CDR3 is TGTGCCAGCAGTCGGACAGCAAATCAGCCCCAGCATTTT. This gives the protein CASSRTANQPQHF. V is TRBV27 and J is TRBJ1-5; perhaps TRBD1 as D (6 bases). The V gene lost 5 bases and the J gene lost 4 bases, with 9 bases spanning the gap. CDR1 is MNHEY, CDR2 SMNVEV, per germline (reference sequence). CDR3 length: 13 residues.

This clonotype has a count of ten or more. J is TRBJ2-7 and V is TRBV12-3 or TRBV12-4, with 10 bases identical to TRBD1. With V trimmed by 7 bases and J by 3 bases, 6 bases remained unmatched. The CDR3 sequence is 14 residues long. CDR3 residues: CASTPRDRGYEQYF. In nucleotides, the CDR3 is TGTGCCAGCACCCCGCGGGACAGGGGCTACGAGCAGTACTTC.

This clonotype was picked up many times. The rearrangement joins TRBV3-1 to TRBJ2-2; D call uncertain. Germline V gene data show CDR1 as LGHDT and CDR2 as YNNKEL (reference sequence). The germline V and J ends were trimmed by 0 bases and 6 bases, with 14 bases remaining between them. The CDR3 is 16 residues long. The CDR3 sequence: CASSQDGWSRAGELFF. In DNA, the CDR3 is TGTGCCAGCAGCCAAGATGGATGGAGTAGGGCCGGGGAGCTGTTTTTT.

This clonotype was found many times. The V and J genes are TRBV12-3 or TRBV12-4 and TRBJ1-5; TRBD1 might be the D (5 bases). V lost 10 bases and J 0 bases, leaving 13 bases between the germline ends. The CDR3 extends over 14 amino acids. The DNA of the CDR3 is TGTGCCACCGCCCTCAGGGCTAGCAATCAGCCCCAGCATTTT. This encodes CATALRASNQPQHF.